The present entry profiles one T cell receptor (beta chain) with its context. The data stem from a study of blood T cell repertoires in COVID-19. Study-level information: The study drew acute and convalescent COVID-19 samples from the United States, Italy and Spain. T cells, B-cell-depleted T cells, or PBMCs provided the cDNA or gDNA that served as material.

The data were produced by immunoSEQ multiplex PCR, yet TCRdb's version contains in-frame clones alone and is incomplete. The sample gives about 55,000 clones, roughly 80% of which show up once; more than 4.5% is in the top ten. The CDR3 loop spans 17 amino acids. The chain links TRBV1 to TRBJ2-5; the table assigns TRBD2, which was not confirmed against the DNA. TRBV1 is flagged as a pseudogene. The receptor comes from a human donor in a cohort sampled during active or convalescent COVID-19. Material: peripheral blood. The CDR3 loop reads CTSSQGARTSGGETQYF. The CDR3 coding sequence is TGCACCAGCAGCCAAGGGGCCCGGACTAGCGGGGGAGAGACCCAGTACTTC.